The TCR beta chain described here comes from a study of blood T cells in healthy people across ages. With a J-beta primer mix and a sample-barcoded 5' primer, a second PCR ran about 7 to 12 cycles. CDR3-containing paired-end reads numbering at least 2.5 million came from each sample. From the 5' RACE reads, TCRdb called clonotypes with MiXCR, one entry per CDR3 protein. Of some 890,000 distinct CDR3 sequences in the sample, 25% to 35% were seen once. Germline CDR1 reads SGHTA; CDR2 reads FQGNSA. The CDR3 runs to 15 residues. A few counts support this clonotype. These data are also associated with another study on T cells of mothers and their children. From that report: Per 15 ul, 1.5 ug of RNA was used, with all extracted RNA going into cDNA synthesis.

Sequenced sample: blood. V gene TRBV7-2 combines with J gene TRBJ2-7; 8 bases are shared with TRBD1. The J call may be in error: the DNA end matches TRBJ2-5 better. This TCR was recovered from a middle-aged woman in good health. The CDR3 here is CASSLRTGSQETQYF. The CDR3 coding sequence is TGTGCCAGCAGCTTACGGACAGGGTCACAAGAGACCCAGTACTTC.